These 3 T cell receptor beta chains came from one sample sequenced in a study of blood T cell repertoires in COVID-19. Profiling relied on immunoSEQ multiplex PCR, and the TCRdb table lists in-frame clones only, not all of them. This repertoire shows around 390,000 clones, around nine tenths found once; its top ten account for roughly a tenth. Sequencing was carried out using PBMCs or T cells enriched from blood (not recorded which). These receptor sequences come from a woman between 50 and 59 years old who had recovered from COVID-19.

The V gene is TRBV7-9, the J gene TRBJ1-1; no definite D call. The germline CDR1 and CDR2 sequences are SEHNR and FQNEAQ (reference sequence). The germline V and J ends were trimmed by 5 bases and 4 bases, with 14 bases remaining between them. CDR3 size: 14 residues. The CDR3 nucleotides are TGTGCCAGCAGCCCTTGGTCTGACTCCACTGAAGCTTTCTTT. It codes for CASSPWSDSTEAFF.

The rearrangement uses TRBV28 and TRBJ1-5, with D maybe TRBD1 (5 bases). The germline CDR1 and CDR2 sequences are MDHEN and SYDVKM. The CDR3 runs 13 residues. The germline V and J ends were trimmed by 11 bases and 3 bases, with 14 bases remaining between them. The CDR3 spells CAGNSDNNQPQHF. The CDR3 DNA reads TGTGCCGGCAACTCGGACAACAATCAGCCCCAGCATTTT.

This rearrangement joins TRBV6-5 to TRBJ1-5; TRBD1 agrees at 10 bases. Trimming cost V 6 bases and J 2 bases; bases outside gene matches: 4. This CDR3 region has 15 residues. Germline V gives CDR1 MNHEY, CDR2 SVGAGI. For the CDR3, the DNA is TGTGCCAGCAGGGCCGGACAGGGGGGCAATCAGCCCCAGCATTTT. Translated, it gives CASRAGQGGNQPQHF.